This T cell receptor beta chain was recorded in a study of PD-1 blockade in mismatch repair-deficient tumors. Data came from immunoSEQ multiplex PCR; TCRdb stores just in-frame clones and leaves some out. Of about 35,000 clones listed, 80% are singletons. There are 15 residues in the CDR3. V lost 1 base, J lost 5 bases, and 14 bases lay in between. CDR1 and CDR2 (germline): KGHSH, LQKENI. This material consisted of PBMCs, taken 6 to 7 weeks after starting pembrolizumab. The TCR was taken from an adult with mismatch repair-deficient cancer. V usage is TRBV18 and J usage is TRBJ1-1, with a possible D match to TRBD1 (6 bases). The CDR3 reads CASSPRAGERTEAFF. CDR3 DNA sequence: TGTGCCAGCTCACCACGCGCAGGGGAGAGGACTGAAGCTTTCTTT.